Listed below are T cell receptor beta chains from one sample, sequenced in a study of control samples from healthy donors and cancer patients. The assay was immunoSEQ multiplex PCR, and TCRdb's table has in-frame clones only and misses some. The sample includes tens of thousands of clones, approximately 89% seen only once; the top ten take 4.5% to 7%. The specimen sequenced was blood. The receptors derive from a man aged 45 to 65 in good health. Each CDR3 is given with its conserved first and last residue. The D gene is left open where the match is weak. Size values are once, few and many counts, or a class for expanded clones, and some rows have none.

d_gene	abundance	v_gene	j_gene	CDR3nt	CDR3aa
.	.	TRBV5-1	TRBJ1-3	TGCGCCAGCAGCTTGACGTTCTCCGGAAACACCATATATTTT	CASSLTFSGNTIYF
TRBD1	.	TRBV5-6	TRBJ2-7	TGTGCCAGCAGCTTCGCGGACCGGGACAGGGGCTTC	CASSFADRDRGF
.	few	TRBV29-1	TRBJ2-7	TGCAGCTTCACGCTCAGGAATCCCTACGAGCAGTACTTC	CSFTLRNPYEQYF
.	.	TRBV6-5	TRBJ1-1	TGTGCCAGCACCTTCGGCGGTGAAGCTTTCTTT	CASTFGGEAFF
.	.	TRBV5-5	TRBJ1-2	TGTGCCAGCAGCTTGGTCAGCCTTTCCCTCTATGGCTACACCTTC	CASSLVSLSLYGYTF
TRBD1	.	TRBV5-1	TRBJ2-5	TGCGCCAGCAGCTGGACAGGGGGTTTTAAAGAGACCCAGTACTTC	CASSWTGGFKETQYF
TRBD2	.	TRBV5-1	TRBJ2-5	TGCGCCAGCAGCTTGCTAGGGGGACTAGCGGACCAAGAGACCCAGTACTTC	CASSLLGGLADQETQYF
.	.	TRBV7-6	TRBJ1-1	TGTGCCAGCAGCTTTAAGTGGGGATTCAGGGAGAACACTGAAGCTTTCTTT	CASSFKWGFRENTEAFF
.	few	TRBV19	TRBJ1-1	TGTGCCAGTAGTACTCGTGACATCACGAACACTGAAGCTTTCTTT	CASSTRDITNTEAFF
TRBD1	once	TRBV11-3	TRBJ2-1	TGTGCCAGCAGCTCCGGGACAGGGATATACAATGAGCAGTTCTTC	CASSSGTGIYNEQFF
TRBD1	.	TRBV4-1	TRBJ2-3	TGCGCCAGCAGATCCGGGACAGGGGGTTTAGATACGCAGTATTTT	CASRSGTGGLDTQYF
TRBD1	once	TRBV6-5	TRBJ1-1	TGTGCCAGCAGTAAACAGGGGGCAATAGGTGAAGCTTTCTTT	CASSKQGAIGEAFF
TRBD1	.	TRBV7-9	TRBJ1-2	TGTGCCAGCAGCTCCGACAGGGGGCGCATAGGTGGCTACACCTTC	CASSSDRGRIGGYTF
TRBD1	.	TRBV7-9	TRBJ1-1	TGTGCCAGCAGCTTAGGGGGATCGGACAGGGGGACCGGAGCTTTT	CASSLGGSDRGTGAF
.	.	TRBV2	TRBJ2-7	TGTGCCAGCAGTTCTACCACCTCCGAGCAGTACTTC	CASSSTTSEQYF
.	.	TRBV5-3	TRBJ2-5	TGTGCCAGAAGCATTTCGACAGGATGCCAAGAGACCCAGTACTTC	CARSISTGCQETQYF
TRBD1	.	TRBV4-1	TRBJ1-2	TGCGCCAGCAGCCACTCCGGACAGGAGGGCTATGGCTACACCTTC	CASSHSGQEGYGYTF
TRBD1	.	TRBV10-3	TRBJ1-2	TGTGCCATCAGCAAGCAGACAGGGGACTATGGCTACACCTTC	CAISKQTGDYGYTF
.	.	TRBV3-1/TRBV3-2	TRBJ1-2	TGTGCCAGCAGCCCGAAAGGGGGAGTGCACACGACCGGCTACACCTTC	CASSPKGGVHTTGYTF
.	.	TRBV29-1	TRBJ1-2	TGCAGCGTTTCGGACAGCACCTATGGCTACACCTTC	CSVSDSTYGYTF
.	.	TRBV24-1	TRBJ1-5	TGTGCCACCGGGGAGGGGCTTAGCAATCAGCCCCAGCATTTT	CATGEGLSNQPQHF
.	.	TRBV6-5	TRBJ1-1	TGTGCCAGCAGAGGGTGGGGGAAGAGTGAAGCTTTCTTT	CASRGWGKSEAFF
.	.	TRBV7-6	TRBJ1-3	TGTGCCAGCAGCTTAGAGAGGGCGAGAGGAAACACCATATATTTT	CASSLERARGNTIYF
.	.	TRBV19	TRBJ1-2	TGTGCCAGTAGGTGGGGGGAATTAGGCTATGGCTACACCTTC	CASRWGELGYGYTF
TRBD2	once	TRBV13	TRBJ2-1	TGTGCCAGCAGCCCCCCCCTAGCGGGGGGGTACAATGAGCAGTTCTTC	CASSPPLAGGYNEQFF
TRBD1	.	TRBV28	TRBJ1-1	TGTGCCAGCAGTCACCCGACAGGGGAGACTGAAGCTTTCTTT	CASSHPTGETEAFF
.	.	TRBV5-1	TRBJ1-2	TGCGCCAGCAGCCGAGAAGGTGAGGGTGGCTACACCTTC	CASSREGEGGYTF
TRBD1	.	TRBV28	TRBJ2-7	TGTGCCAGCAGTGATACGACAGGGAGCTCCTACGAGCAGTACTTC	CASSDTTGSSYEQYF
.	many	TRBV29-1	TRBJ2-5	TGCAGCTGCACGGCCGGCCAAGAGACCCAGTACTTC	CSCTAGQETQYF
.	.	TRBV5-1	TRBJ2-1	TGCGCCAGCAGCTTGGGTTCGTACAATGAGCAGTTCTTC	CASSLGSYNEQFF
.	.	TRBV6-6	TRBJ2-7	TGTGCCAGCAGTTACTCGGCAGGTACAGGGGAGCAGTACTTC	CASSYSAGTGEQYF
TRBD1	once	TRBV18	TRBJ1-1	TGTGCCAGCTCACGAAATTCCGGGACAGGGCCCCTGAACACTGAAGCTTTCTTT	CASSRNSGTGPLNTEAFF
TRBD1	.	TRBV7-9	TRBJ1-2	TGTGCCAGCAGCTTAGGGGGGACAGGTTACGTATCGGGCTATGGCTACACCTTC	CASSLGGTGYVSGYGYTF
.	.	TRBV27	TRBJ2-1	TGTGCCAGCAATGGACTGAACAATGAGCAGTTCTTC	CASNGLNNEQFF
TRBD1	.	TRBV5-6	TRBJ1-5	TGTGCCAGCAGCTTGGAAGCCTCAGGGGGTCAGCCCCAGCATTTT	CASSLEASGGQPQHF
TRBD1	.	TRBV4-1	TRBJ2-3	TGCGCCAGCAGCCAAGATCTCGGACAGGGGCGGACAGATACGCAGTATTTT	CASSQDLGQGRTDTQYF
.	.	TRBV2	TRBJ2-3	TGTGCCAGCAAAAGCGAGGCGGCAGATACGCAGTATTTT	CASKSEAADTQYF
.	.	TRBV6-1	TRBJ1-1	TGTGCCAGCAGTGACAGGGTCCGGGATGAAGCTTTCTTT	CASSDRVRDEAFF
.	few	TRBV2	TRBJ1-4	TGTGCCAGCAGTGTATACGGAGAAAAACTGTTTTTT	CASSVYGEKLFF
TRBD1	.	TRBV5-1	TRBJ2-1	TGCGCCAGCAGCCCAACGCTCTCGGGACAGGACAATGAGCAGTTCTTC	CASSPTLSGQDNEQFF
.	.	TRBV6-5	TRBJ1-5	TGTGCCAGCAGTTGGACACGGATTCAGCCCCAGCATTTT	CASSWTRIQPQHF
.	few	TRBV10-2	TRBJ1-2	TGCGCCACCATGTCCGGGGCCCGGTATGGCTACACCTTC	CATMSGARYGYTF
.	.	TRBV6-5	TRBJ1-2	TGTGCCAGCAGTCTAACAGGAGCCTATGGCTACACCTTC	CASSLTGAYGYTF
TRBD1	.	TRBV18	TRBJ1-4	TGTGCCGGGACAGGAGGGATGGTTAATGAAAAACTGTTTTTT	CAGTGGMVNEKLFF
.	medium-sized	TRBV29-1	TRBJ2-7	TGCAGCGGTAGTGTGGGCAAGGGCGAGCAGTACTTC	CSGSVGKGEQYF
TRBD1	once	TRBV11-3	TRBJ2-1	TGTGCCAGCAGCCCGGCGGGACAGGGGAGGTTCAATGAGCAGTTCTTC	CASSPAGQGRFNEQFF
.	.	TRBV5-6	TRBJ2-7	TGTGCCAGCAGCTCGGGGGCTAGCTCCTACGAGCAGTACTTC	CASSSGASSYEQYF
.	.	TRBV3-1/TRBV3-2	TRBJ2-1	TGTGCCAGCAGCCAAGAAGGAGCTTACCTCAATGAGCAGTTCTTC	CASSQEGAYLNEQFF
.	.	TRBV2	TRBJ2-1	TGTGCCAGCAGTGCTCTTAGGAGCTCCTACAATGAGCAGTTCTTC	CASSALRSSYNEQFF
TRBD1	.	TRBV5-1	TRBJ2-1	TGCGCCAGCAGCTTGGAGGGCAGGGGGTTGTGGAATGAGCAGTTCTTC	CASSLEGRGLWNEQFF
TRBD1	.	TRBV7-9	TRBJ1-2	TGTGCCAGCAGCCCGCCAGGGGGCGACGGCTACACCTTC	CASSPPGGDGYTF
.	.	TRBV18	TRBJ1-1	TGTGCCAGCTCACCAAGTCGCTTGGAGTCTGAAGCTTTCTTT	CASSPSRLESEAFF
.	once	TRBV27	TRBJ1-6	TGTGCCAGCAGTTTAATTGACAGTAATTCACCCCTCCACTTT	CASSLIDSNSPLHF
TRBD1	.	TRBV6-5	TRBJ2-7	TGTGCCACCAAAAGGGGGACAGAAGAACTCGAGCAGTACTTC	CATKRGTEELEQYF
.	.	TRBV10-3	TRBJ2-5	TGTGCCATCAGTGACCCCGCGAAAGACAGGATGCAAGAGACCCAGTACTTC	CAISDPAKDRMQETQYF